This TCR beta chain derives from a study of shared clonotypes between healthy human individuals. Sequencing used immunoSEQ multiplex PCR; TCRdb keeps in-frame clones, though not all of them. The repertoire includes roughly 1,100,000 clones, around four fifths of them detected once, and 1.4% sits in the top ten. The CDR3 loop spans 15 amino acids. V lost 1 base, J lost 0 bases, and 8 bases lay in between. From germline, CDR1 is SGHRS and CDR2 YFSETQ. Memory CD4+ cells were the fraction left after CD45RA+ naive selection. The sequenced sample was memory CD4+ T cells sorted from blood. Stated subset: CD45RA-negative fraction. The receptor's source is a young man in good health. The chain is built from TRBV5-1 and TRBJ2-1; D is undetermined. This CDR3 reads CASSLIDPSYNEQFF. The CDR3 coding sequence is TGCGCCAGCAGCTTGATCGATCCCTCCTACAATGAGCAGTTCTTC.